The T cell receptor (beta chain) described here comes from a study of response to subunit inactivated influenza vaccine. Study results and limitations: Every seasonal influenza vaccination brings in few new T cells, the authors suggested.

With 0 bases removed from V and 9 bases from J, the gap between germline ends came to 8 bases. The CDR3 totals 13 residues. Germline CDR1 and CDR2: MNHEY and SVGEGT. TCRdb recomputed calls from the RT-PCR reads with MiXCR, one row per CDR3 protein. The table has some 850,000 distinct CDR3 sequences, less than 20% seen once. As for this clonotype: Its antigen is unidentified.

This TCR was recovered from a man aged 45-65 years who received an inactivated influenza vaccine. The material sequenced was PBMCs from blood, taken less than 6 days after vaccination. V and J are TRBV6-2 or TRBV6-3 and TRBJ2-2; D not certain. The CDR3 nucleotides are TGTGCCAGCAGTTACTCCCGGTTCAGGGAGCTGTTTTTT. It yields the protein CASSYSRFRELFF.